This TCR beta chain was found in a study of spatial heterogeneity in lung cancer. On the study more broadly: Detection of beta-chain sequences consistently exceeded that of alpha-chain sequences. General study results and limits: Mutation counts in tumors were tracked by counts of expanded intratumoral alpha and beta TCRs. As ubiquitous and regional nonsynonymous mutations varied, counts of ubiquitous and regional expanded TCRs tracked them, respectively.

The sample's time point: sample taken at primary tumor resection. In each case, whole RNA from tumor, nontumor lung or frozen PBMC was sequenced unsorted. TCRdb reprocessed the 5' RACE reads via MiXCR and lists one record per CDR3 protein. The sample comprises approximately 3,500 distinct CDR3 sequences, 5.3% of which are singletons, and roughly 14% rests with the top ten. The germline V gene has CDR1 MRHNA and CDR2 SNTAGT. The J segment lost 1 base and the V segment lost 2 bases, leaving 7 bases of the junction unmatched. The CDR3 spans 16 residues. This clonotype is categorized as medium-sized. No antigen is known for it.

Sequenced here: lung tumor tissue, sampled at surgery. The clonotype was recovered from a female donor with early-stage non-small cell lung cancer. This rearrangement joins TRBV6-4 to TRBJ2-7; TRBD1 agrees at 8 bases. CDR3 coding DNA: TGTGCCAGCAGTGACCCGACAGGGGTAAGGTCCTACGAGCAGTACTTC. Translating gives CASSDPTGVRSYEQYF.